A selection of T cell receptor beta chains follows, all from one sample in a study of CD8+ T cells in alopecia areata. Repertoires were generated with immunoSEQ multiplex PCR, while TCRdb's copy carries only in-frame clones and drops some. The table has a few hundred thousand clones, 35% to 40% seen once; the top ten hold 0.45% to 0.55%. The specimen comprised CD4+ T cells sorted from blood, sampled between weeks 30 and 35, from a patient treated with tofacitinib. Every receptor here comes from a human donor with alopecia areata. CDR3s include the opening cysteine and the closing phenylalanine or tryptophan. The D gene is left open where the match is weak. Expanded clones are given a class, and other clones once, few, many or no size at all.

V gene	D gene	J gene	clone size	CDR3 length	CDR3 protein	CDR3 DNA
TRBV6-6	.	TRBJ1-1	.	16	CASSSGQPSLNTEAFF	TGTGCCAGCAGTTCAGGACAGCCAAGTCTCAACACTGAAGCTTTCTTT
TRBV7-9	.	TRBJ2-6	many	15	CASSSRRFGANVLTF	TGTGCCAGCAGCTCCAGGAGGTTTGGGGCCAACGTCCTGACTTTC
TRBV30	TRBD1	TRBJ1-2	.	13	CAWTPFRQGGYTF	TGTGCCTGGACCCCTTTTCGACAGGGCGGCTACACCTTC
TRBV25-1	TRBD1	TRBJ2-7	.	17	CASSVHPTGQSWYEQYF	TGTGCCAGCAGTGTACACCCGACAGGGCAGAGCTGGTACGAGCAGTACTTC
TRBV5-1	.	TRBJ2-1	few	15	CASSLAPGAFNEQFF	TGCGCCAGCAGCTTGGCTCCGGGGGCCTTCAATGAGCAGTTCTTC
TRBV6-6	TRBD1	TRBJ1-5	few	16	CASKIAGTGEGQPQHF	TGTGCCAGCAAAATAGCCGGGACAGGAGAAGGACAGCCCCAGCATTTT
TRBV6-5	.	TRBJ1-2	.	15	CASTAIRGGGYGYTF	TGTGCCAGCACCGCCATCAGGGGCGGTGGCTATGGCTACACCTTC
TRBV2	.	TRBJ1-5	.	12	CASSEELQPQHF	TGTGCCAGCAGTGAAGAGCTTCAGCCCCAGCATTTT
TRBV4-1	TRBD1	TRBJ1-5	.	16	CASSQHRDRANQPQHF	TGCGCCAGCAGCCAGCACCGGGACAGGGCCAATCAGCCCCAGCATTTT
TRBV5-1	TRBD2	TRBJ2-7	.	12	CASSLGTSEQYF	TGCGCCAGCAGTCTCGGGACTAGCGAGCAGTACTTC
TRBV5-6	.	TRBJ2-7	.	11	CASSLRWEQYF	TGTGCCAGCAGCCTCCGCTGGGAGCAGTACTTC
TRBV5-1	.	TRBJ2-5	.	13	CASSIEMGETQYF	TGCGCCAGCAGCATTGAGATGGGAGAGACCCAGTACTTC
TRBV12-5	.	TRBJ2-4	.	14	CASGLFPQKNIQYF	TGTGCTAGTGGCCTCTTTCCCCAGAAAAACATTCAGTACTTC
TRBV10-3	TRBD1	TRBJ2-6	many	14	CATSTGAGANVLTF	TGTGCCACCTCGACAGGGGCTGGGGCCAACGTCCTGACTTTC
TRBV30	.	TRBJ2-4	.	12	CAWNIAKNIQYF	TGTGCCTGGAACATAGCCAAAAACATTCAGTACTTC
TRBV6-5	.	TRBJ1-1	few	15	CASSYTRDSRTEAFF	TGTGCCAGCAGTTACACTAGGGATTCCCGGACTGAAGCTTTCTTT
TRBV6-5	TRBD2	TRBJ2-3	few	15	CASRFSGRNTDTQYF	TGTGCCAGCAGATTTAGCGGGCGGAACACAGATACGCAGTATTTT
TRBV7-9	.	TRBJ1-4	few	15	CASSLGGSGREKLFF	TGTGCCAGCAGCTTAGGGGGTAGCGGCCGTGAAAAACTGTTTTTT
TRBV6-6	.	TRBJ2-3	.	15	CASSYPDPRTDTQYF	TGTGCCAGCAGTTACCCCGACCCTAGGACAGATACGCAGTATTTT
TRBV7-8	.	TRBJ2-1	.	13	CASSLFSEGEQFF	TGTGCCAGCAGCCTATTTTCCGAGGGTGAGCAGTTCTTC
TRBV30	.	TRBJ1-5	.	14	CAWSVRSGRQPQHF	TGTGCCTGGAGTGTACGTTCAGGTAGACAGCCCCAGCATTTT
TRBV10-3	.	TRBJ2-1	.	13	CAISESDGGQQFF	TGTGCCATCAGTGAGTCTGACGGAGGTCAGCAGTTCTTC
TRBV29-1	TRBD1	TRBJ1-1	.	14	CSVTGGRANTEAFF	TGCAGCGTCACAGGGGGCCGGGCGAACACTGAAGCTTTCTTT
TRBV30	.	TRBJ1-5	few	13	CAWSVGTAQPQHF	TGTGCCTGGAGTGTTGGGACGGCCCAGCCCCAGCATTTT
TRBV4-2	.	TRBJ1-5	.	17	CASSQDLTQGSNQPQHF	TGTGCCAGCAGCCAAGATCTTACACAGGGAAGCAATCAGCCCCAGCATTTT
TRBV6-5	.	TRBJ1-2	.	14	CASSAGQTNYGYTF	TGTGCCAGCAGTGCAGGACAGACTAACTATGGCTACACCTTC
TRBV7-8	TRBD1	TRBJ2-7	few	14	CASGMGQGAYEQYF	TGTGCCAGCGGAATGGGACAGGGGGCCTACGAGCAGTACTTC
TRBV9	TRBD2	TRBJ2-5	.	14	CASSGGTGGETQYF	TGTGCCAGCAGCGGTGGGACGGGAGGTGAGACCCAGTACTTC
TRBV6-5	.	TRBJ1-1	.	13	CASRGAPPAEAFF	TGTGCCAGCAGGGGAGCCCCGCCGGCTGAAGCTTTCTTT
TRBV30	.	TRBJ2-1	few	12	CAWSLTGNEQFF	TGTGCCTGGAGTCTAACCGGGAATGAGCAGTTCTTC
TRBV29-1	TRBD2	TRBJ2-1	.	13	CSAEGTSGNEQFF	TGCAGCGCTGAAGGGACTAGCGGCAATGAGCAGTTCTTC
TRBV6-5	.	TRBJ2-3	.	14	CASAPIGDTDTQYF	TGTGCCAGCGCCCCGATTGGGGATACAGATACGCAGTATTTT
TRBV30	.	TRBJ2-3	.	11	CAGSVTDTQYF	TGTGCCGGGAGTGTGACAGATACGCAGTATTTT
TRBV7-9	.	TRBJ1-1	few	15	CASSWVSGIATEAFF	TGTGCCAGCAGCTGGGTGTCAGGGATCGCCACTGAAGCTTTCTTT
TRBV10-3	TRBD1	TRBJ2-5	.	13	CAISDDRGETQYF	TGTGCCATCAGTGACGACAGGGGTGAGACCCAGTACTTC
TRBV29-1	.	TRBJ1-1	few	12	CSVAGLRAEAFF	TGCAGCGTCGCAGGGTTAAGGGCTGAAGCTTTCTTT
TRBV4-1	.	TRBJ1-5	.	13	CASSQNRAQPQHF	TGCGCCAGCAGCCAAAACAGGGCTCAGCCCCAGCATTTT
TRBV5-1	.	TRBJ2-2	few	15	CASSFYPAAAGELFF	TGCGCCAGCAGCTTCTACCCCGCGGCGGCCGGGGAGCTGTTTTTT
TRBV7-2	.	TRBJ1-2	few	13	CASGGGISYGYTF	TGTGCCAGCGGGGGGGGAATCAGCTATGGCTACACCTTC
TRBV30	.	TRBJ2-7	.	14	CAWSRGGLSYEQYF	TGTGCCTGGAGTCGCGGGGGCCTCTCCTACGAGCAGTACTTC
TRBV6-5	.	TRBJ1-1	.	13	CASSFGGSTEAFF	TGTGCCAGCAGTTTCGGGGGGAGTACTGAAGCTTTCTTT
TRBV29-1	.	TRBJ1-1	.	12	CSVGQMNTEAFF	TGCAGCGTCGGACAAATGAACACTGAAGCTTTCTTT
TRBV9	.	TRBJ2-1	.	16	CASSVVDGSSYNEQFF	TGTGCCAGCAGCGTAGTGGACGGTAGCTCCTACAATGAGCAGTTCTTC
TRBV2	.	TRBJ2-7	few	13	CASSPWGGYEQYF	TGTGCCAGCAGTCCATGGGGTGGATACGAGCAGTACTTC
TRBV10-3	TRBD1	TRBJ1-2	.	15	CAISPGGQGNYGYTF	TGTGCCATCAGCCCTGGGGGACAGGGGAACTATGGCTACACCTTC
TRBV5-1	.	TRBJ2-1	few	13	CASSLAGELEQFF	TGCGCCAGCAGCTTGGCCGGGGAACTTGAGCAGTTCTTC
TRBV4-1	TRBD2	TRBJ2-1	.	17	CASSQAGTSGGYNEQFF	TGCGCCAGCAGCCAAGCGGGCACTAGCGGGGGGTACAATGAGCAGTTCTTC
TRBV9	.	TRBJ2-7	few	14	CASSVDLFGYEQYF	TGTGCCAGCAGCGTAGATTTATTCGGCTACGAGCAGTACTTC
TRBV9	TRBD1	TRBJ2-1	.	17	CASSVVPTGTGDNEQFF	TGTGCCAGCAGCGTAGTGCCGACCGGGACAGGGGACAATGAGCAGTTCTTC
TRBV7-9	.	TRBJ2-7	.	14	CASSLSDRPYEQYF	TGTGCCAGCAGCTTATCGGACAGACCTTACGAGCAGTACTTC